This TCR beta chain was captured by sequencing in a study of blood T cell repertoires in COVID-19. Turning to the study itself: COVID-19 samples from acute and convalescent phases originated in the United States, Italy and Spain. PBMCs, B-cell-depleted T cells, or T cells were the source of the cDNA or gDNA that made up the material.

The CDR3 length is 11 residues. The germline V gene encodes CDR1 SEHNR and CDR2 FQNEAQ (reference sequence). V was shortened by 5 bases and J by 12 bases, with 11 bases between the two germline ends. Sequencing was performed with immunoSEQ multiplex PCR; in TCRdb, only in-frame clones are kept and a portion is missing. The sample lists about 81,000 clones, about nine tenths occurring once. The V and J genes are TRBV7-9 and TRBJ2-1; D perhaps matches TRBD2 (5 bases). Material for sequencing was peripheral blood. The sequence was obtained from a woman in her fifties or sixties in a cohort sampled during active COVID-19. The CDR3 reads CASSQEERQFF. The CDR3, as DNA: TGTGCCAGCAGCCAGGAGGAACGGCAGTTCTTC.